The 26 T cell receptor beta chains reported below all come from one sample, sequenced in a study of beta chain features in type 1 diabetes. Every bit of the isolated RNA underwent reverse transcription, so sequencing read expressed TCRB transcripts. Libraries were prepared by immunoSEQ multiplex PCR; TCRdb keeps only in-frame clonotypes and omits some of them. This sample has under 900,000 clones; 15% to 20% occur once, and the top ten carry 0.02% to 0.03%. The sample was naive CD4+ T cells from blood. The receptors derive from a woman aged 18 to 35 in good health.

In the case of this clone: Other DNA sequences in the sample encode the same CDR3. The rearrangement uses TRBV5-1 and TRBJ2-5; the D is unclear. The CDR3 is made up of 13 amino acids. Germline V CDR1 and CDR2: SGHRS, YFSETQ. V was cut by 1 base and J by 1 base, with 5 bases left in between. The CDR3 reads CASSLIPQETQYF. The CDR3 DNA follows: TGCGCCAGCAGCTTGATTCCCCAAGAGACCCAGTACTTC.

The V and J genes are TRBV5-1 and TRBJ2-1; 7 positions agree with TRBD2. CDR3 length: 14 residues. The germline V gene encodes CDR1 SGHRS and CDR2 YFSETQ. J was trimmed by 7 bases and V by 1 base; bases with no gene match: 5. The CDR3, as DNA: TGCGCCAGCAGCTTGAAGGGGAGGGAGAATGAGCAGTTCTTC. This codes for CASSLKGRENEQFF.

This clone was seen a handful of times. The chain employs TRBV28 and TRBJ1-4; 8 nucleotides align to TRBD1. This CDR3 region has 14 residues. V lost 4 bases, J lost 8 bases, and 6 bases stayed unmatched. Looked up from germline, CDR1 is MDHEN and CDR2 is SYDVKM. In DNA form, the CDR3 reads TGTGCCAGCAGTTCCGACAGGGGCGCCGAAAAACTGTTTTTT. This sequence encodes CASSSDRGAEKLFF.

This clone was observed a handful of times. The CDR3 nucleotides read TGCGCCAGCAGCCAAGGAGGAAGAGCCTTGGGGGCACCGTACACCGGGGAGCTGTTTTTT. This gives the protein CASSQGGRALGAPYTGELFF. The genes are TRBV4-1 and TRBJ2-2; D perhaps matches TRBD1 (6 bases). Germline V gives CDR1 MGHRA, CDR2 YSYEKL. V was shortened by 1 base and J by 3 bases, with 24 bases between the two germline ends. CDR3 length equals 20 residues.

This clone has a handful of counts. The V call is TRBV19, the J call TRBJ2-2; D is undetermined. This CDR3 region has 12 residues. Germline loops: CDR1 LNHDA, CDR2 SQIVND (reference sequence). Trimming pared 4 bases from V and 0 bases from J, leaving 0 bases between. DNA of the CDR3: TGTGCCAGTAGTACGAACACCGGGGAGCTGTTTTTT. Translated: CASSTNTGELFF.

The rearrangement links TRBV19 to TRBJ2-1; 9 nucleotides align to TRBD1. The CDR3 spans 15 residues. The germline V gene encodes CDR1 LNHDA and CDR2 SQIVND (reference sequence). Losses at the gene ends were 5 bases for V and 7 bases for J; bases not matched to a gene: 9. The CDR3 nucleotides read TGTGCCAGTAGTGTTAGGACAGGGGACACAAATGAGCAGTTCTTC. Translated, it gives CASSVRTGDTNEQFF.

This chain joins TRBV19 and TRBJ1-5; possibly TRBD1 for D (6 bases). Trimming shortened V by 10 bases and J by 9 bases, and 19 bases separated the two germline ends. Germline CDR1 reads LNHDA; CDR2 reads SQIVND (reference sequence). This CDR3 contains 13 residues. CDR3 sequence (DNA): TGTGCCACCTCCCAGGACAGCTGGAGGCCCCAGCATTTT. It is translated as CATSQDSWRPQHF.

The CDR3 here is CASSIGRTLTSNTEAFF. CDR3 nucleotides: TGTGCCAGTAGTATAGGCCGGACATTAACATCCAACACTGAAGCTTTCTTT. The chain uses TRBV19 and TRBJ1-1, with a weak D call TRBD1 (5 bases). V dropped 1 base and J dropped 2 bases, with 17 bases sitting between them. This CDR3 is 17 amino acids long. The germline CDR1 and CDR2 sequences are LNHDA and SQIVND (reference sequence).

This clone showed up just a few times. V and J are TRBV6-6 and TRBJ2-7; D not certain. There are 11 residues in the CDR3. The V end lost 5 bases, the J end lost 7 bases, and 9 bases lay between the germline ends. The V gene's germline CDR1 is MNHNY and CDR2 SVGAGI (reference sequence). The CDR3 reads CASSSMIEQYF. CDR3 sequence (DNA): TGTGCCAGCAGTAGCATGATAGAGCAGTACTTC.

This clone was seen a few times. The V call is TRBV6-5, the J call TRBJ1-5; D call uncertain. Germline V gene data show CDR1 as MNHEY and CDR2 as SVGAGI. The CDR3 loop spans 15 amino acids. V was cut by 0 bases and J by 5 bases, with 11 bases left in between. The CDR3 loop reads CASSYSISGDQPQHF. The CDR3 DNA reads as TGTGCCAGCAGTTACTCGATCTCAGGAGATCAGCCCCAGCATTTT.

The rearrangement joins TRBV27 to TRBJ1-6, with TRBD1 matching over 7 bases. Trimming at V came to 2 bases and at J to 7 bases, leaving 8 bases not matched to a gene. This CDR3 contains 16 residues. The germline V gene has CDR1 MNHEY and CDR2 SMNVEV (reference sequence). The CDR3 nucleotides read TGTGCCAGCAGTTTAGGGTCACAGGGGAGGAATTCACCCCTCCACTTT. The encoded protein is CASSLGSQGRNSPLHF.

The chain links TRBV19 to TRBJ2-7; D unclear. This CDR3 contains 14 residues. The V end lost 6 bases, the J end lost 3 bases, and 15 bases lay between the germline ends. The germline CDR1 and CDR2 sequences are LNHDA and SQIVND (reference sequence). As DNA, the CDR3 is TGTGCCAGTAGGAACCCAAGGCAAGGCTACGAGCAGTACTTC. Translated, it gives CASRNPRQGYEQYF.

The chain couples TRBV9 to TRBJ2-3; either TRBD1 or TRBD2 may supply D (8 bases each). V lost 4 bases, J lost 2 bases, and 23 bases lay in between. The CDR3 runs to 18 residues. Germline CDR1 and CDR2: SGDLS and YYNGEE. The CDR3 is CASSTTNGGDRSTDTQYF. DNA of the CDR3: TGTGCCAGCAGCACCACGAACGGGGGGGACAGGTCCACAGATACGCAGTATTTT.

The chain combines TRBV14 with TRBJ2-6; 7 nucleotides align to TRBD1. The V segment lost 4 bases and the J segment 3 bases; nucleotides outside the gene matches: 3. This CDR3 spans 15 amino acids. Germline loops: CDR1 SGHDN, CDR2 FVKESK. The CDR3 protein is CASSPNRGGANVLTF. The CDR3 DNA sequence: TGTGCCAGCAGCCCAAACAGGGGTGGGGCCAACGTCCTGACTTTC.

The gene calls are TRBV28 and TRBJ1-5, with D maybe TRBD1 (6 bases). V was cut by 3 bases and J by 4 bases, with 10 bases left in between. Germline assignment: CDR1 MDHEN and CDR2 SYDVKM. The CDR3 covers 14 residues. CDR3 region: CASSFGQLNQPQHF. CDR3 coding DNA: TGTGCCAGCAGTTTCGGACAGCTAAATCAGCCCCAGCATTTT.

This clone was found a few times. V and J are TRBV28 and TRBJ2-7; 8 bases map to TRBD1. CDR1 and CDR2 from the germline V gene are MDHEN and SYDVKM. This CDR3 region has 14 residues. V shed 1 base, J shed 3 bases, and the junction held 2 bases outside the gene matches. The DNA for the CDR3 is TGTGCCAGCAGTTTATACGGGACAGGCTACGAGCAGTACTTC. Translation: CASSLYGTGYEQYF.

This clone was counted between two and nine times. The chain couples TRBV9 to TRBJ1-5; 11 nucleotides match TRBD1. With V trimmed by 0 bases and J by 5 bases, 4 bases remained unmatched. The CDR3 is 16 amino acids. From germline, CDR1 is SGDLS and CDR2 YYNGEE. The CDR3 reads CASSVERGQGDQPQHF. CDR3 nucleotides: TGTGCCAGCAGCGTAGAAAGGGGACAGGGGGATCAGCCCCAGCATTTT.

The rearrangement joins TRBV9 to TRBJ2-3, with D perhaps assigned TRBD1 or TRBD2 (6 bases each). V lost 1 base and J 6 bases, leaving 15 bases between the germline ends. The CDR3 runs 15 residues. CDR1 and CDR2 from the germline V gene are SGDLS and YYNGEE. CDR3 sequence reads: CASSVTGGPADTQYF. CDR3 sequence (DNA): TGTGCCAGCAGCGTAACCGGGGGCCCCGCGGATACGCAGTATTTT.

This sequence joins TRBV11-2 and TRBJ1-2, with D maybe TRBD1 (5 bases). Trimming pared 5 bases from V and 0 bases from J, leaving 19 bases between. Germline V CDR1 and CDR2: SGHAT, FQNNGV. This CDR3 region has 17 residues. The chain's CDR3 is CASSTPGANLANYGYTF. The CDR3 DNA sequence: TGTGCCAGCAGCACACCCGGGGCGAACCTAGCTAACTATGGCTACACCTTC.

The chain carries TRBV4-2 and TRBJ2-7, with a possible D match to TRBD2 (5 bases). The germline V gene has CDR1 LGHNA and CDR2 YNFKEQ. V was shortened by 2 bases and J by 4 bases, with 9 bases between the two germline ends. The CDR3 is 13 residues long. CDR3 DNA: TGTGCCAGCAGCCAACAAACGGGGTACGAGCAGTACTTC. It specifies CASSQQTGYEQYF.

The chain is built from TRBV6-5 and TRBJ2-5, with D maybe TRBD1 (5 bases). V was clipped by 2 bases and J by 7 bases, with 14 bases between them. CDR3 length: 14 residues. Per the germline V gene, CDR1 is MNHEY and CDR2 is SVGAGI. CDR3 sequence (DNA): TGTGCCAGCAGTTACGGGGCAGGTTACGTGACCCAGTACTTC. This gives the protein CASSYGAGYVTQYF.

The genes are TRBV9 and TRBJ1-3, with 10 bases matching TRBD1. The CDR3 sequence is 19 residues long. From germline, CDR1 is SGDLS and CDR2 YYNGEE. J gave up 0 bases and V 3 bases, and 12 bases lay outside the gene matches. CDR3: CASSGPGQGTLSSGNTIYF. The CDR3 DNA follows: TGTGCCAGCAGCGGACCGGGACAGGGGACCCTTAGCTCTGGAAACACCATATATTTT.

J is TRBJ2-1 and V is TRBV4-1; TRBD1 agrees at 9 bases. Germline V gives CDR1 MGHRA, CDR2 YSYEKL. V trimming: 3 bases; J trimming: 6 bases; junction bases outside the gene matches: 12. CDR3 length: 17 amino acids. The CDR3 reads CASSHVGGTGFANEQFF. In DNA form, the CDR3 reads TGCGCCAGCAGCCACGTAGGGGGGACAGGGTTCGCCAATGAGCAGTTCTTC.

The rearrangement joins TRBV4-2 to TRBJ2-3; D is unclear. Germline CDR1 is LGHNA and CDR2 is YNFKEQ. The CDR3 consists of 16 residues. Trimming removed 0 bases from V and 2 bases from J, with 12 bases in between. The CDR3 loop is CASSQDLRRYTDTQYF. CDR3 nucleotide sequence: TGTGCCAGCAGCCAAGATCTCAGGAGATACACAGATACGCAGTATTTT.

V is TRBV7-9 and J is TRBJ2-7; no clear D gene. Germline V gives CDR1 SEHNR, CDR2 FQNEAQ (reference sequence). CDR3 size: 15 residues. V dropped 2 bases and J dropped 6 bases, with 17 bases sitting between them. This chain's CDR3 is CASSLRATVLGEQYF. Here the CDR3 DNA reads TGTGCCAGCAGCTTACGGGCTACCGTCCTTGGCGAGCAGTACTTC.

The rearrangement links TRBV28 to TRBJ2-7; D remains unclear. V lost 6 bases, J lost 3 bases, and 6 bases lay in between. CDR3 size: 11 residues. Germline V CDR1 and CDR2: MDHEN, SYDVKM. In DNA form, the CDR3 reads TGTGCCAGCAGACGGTTCTACGAGCAGTACTTC. As protein: CASRRFYEQYF.